One and the same sample provided the 10 T cell receptor beta chains below, sequenced in a study of Graves' ophthalmopathy and Graves' hyperthyroidism. Investigators amplified TCR beta CDR3 regions from RNA transcripts. An initial RT-PCR round employing HTBI primers preceded a second-round multiplex PCR. MiXCR, run by TCRdb on the multiplex PCR reads, gives a single entry per CDR3 protein. Seen here are about 420,000 distinct CDR3 sequences, about 21% observed once, and the top ten hold 2.5% to 3.5%. Input material: peripheral blood. These receptors were obtained from a woman younger than 35 with stable Graves' hyperthyroidism.

The chain uses TRBV18 and TRBJ1-6; TRBD1 is a possible D gene (5 bases). The CDR3 loop spans 15 amino acids. Germline values: CDR1 KGHSH, CDR2 LQKENI. The V end was cut by 4 bases, the J end by 5 bases, with 12 bases between. CDR3 DNA sequence: TGTGCCAGCTCACAGGGGACGCGTCATAATTCACCCCTCCACTTT. It specifies CASSQGTRHNSPLHF.

As for this clonotype: The junction departs from the called germline gene at one end, perhaps through a read error. V gene TRBV18 combines with J gene TRBJ2-7; tentatively, D is TRBD2 (5 bases). CDR1 and CDR2 from the germline V gene are KGHSH and LQKENI. The CDR3 runs 12 residues. The CDR3 bases are TGTGCCAGCTCTCAGGACGGACTCGAGCAGTGCTTC. Translated, it gives CASSQDGLEQCF.

This clonotype has at least ten counts. The rearrangement uses TRBV6-2 or TRBV6-3 and TRBJ2-7; D is perhaps TRBD1 or TRBD2 (6 bases each). V was trimmed by 7 bases and J by 1 base, leaving 17 bases between them. CDR3 length: 15 residues. CDR1 is MNHEY and CDR2 is SVGEGT in the germline V gene. The CDR3 bases are TGTGCCAGCATCCGGTCTGCGGGGACATCCTACGAGCAGTACTTC. This codes for CASIRSAGTSYEQYF.

This clonotype came up many times. The J gene is TRBJ2-7, the V gene TRBV7-2; a weak D match, TRBD1 (6 bases). The V and J ends lost 0 bases and 2 bases respectively, with 8 bases between them. This CDR3 region has 14 residues. The germline V gene has CDR1 SGHTA and CDR2 FQGNSA. The CDR3 sequence is CASSLAPGAYEQYF. CDR3 DNA sequence: TGTGCCAGCAGCTTAGCGCCAGGGGCCTACGAGCAGTACTTC.

The sample holds many counts of this clonotype. The V call is TRBV2, the J call TRBJ1-1; D uncertain. Germline V gene data show CDR1 as SNHLY and CDR2 as FYNNEI. The CDR3 runs to 14 residues. Trimming took off 2 bases at V and 0 bases at J, with 7 bases between the two ends. DNA for the CDR3: TGTGCCAGCAGTGAAACCCAGTTGAACACTGAAGCTTTCTTT. Encoded protein: CASSETQLNTEAFF.

The V call is TRBV19, the J call TRBJ2-2; the match to TRBD1 covers 9 bases. This CDR3 has 14 amino acids. CDR1 is LNHDA, CDR2 SQIVND, per germline (reference sequence). Trimming took 7 bases from V and 7 from J; bases not matched to a gene: 7. CDR3 loop: CASTRQGVRGELFF. The CDR3 DNA reads TGTGCCAGTACGAGACAGGGGGTTCGCGGGGAGCTGTTTTTT.

This chain connects TRBV6-1 to TRBJ1-2, with 8 bases fitting TRBD1. The CDR3 loop spans 14 amino acids. Trimming removed 9 bases from V and 0 bases from J; junction bases left unmatched: 6. The germline CDR1 and CDR2 sequences are MNHNS and SASEGT. CDR3 protein: CASVDRGPNYGYTF. CDR3 DNA: TGTGCCAGTGTTGACAGGGGACCTAACTATGGCTACACCTTC.

On this clonotype itself: The junction shows a germline mismatch at one end, possibly a read error. V gene TRBV6-1 combines with J gene TRBJ2-4; 8 bases match TRBD1. The CDR3 runs to 14 residues. CDR1 and CDR2 (germline): MNHNS, SASEGT. The CDR3 is CASSGYDRGRHKNF. Here the CDR3 DNA reads TGTGCCAGCAGTGGGTACGACAGGGGACGACACAAGAACTTC.

This clonotype was seen at least ten times. This chain uses TRBV20-1 with TRBJ2-5; 7 nucleotides line up with TRBD1. The CDR3 extends over 12 amino acids. Looked up from germline, CDR1 is DFQATT and CDR2 is SNEGSKA (reference sequence). V was clipped by 5 bases and J by 1 base; unmatched bases: 1. DNA for the CDR3: TGCAGTGCTGACAGGGTCCAAGAGACCCAGTACTTC. This gives the protein CSADRVQETQYF.

This clonotype was detected many times. The chain links TRBV15 to TRBJ2-5; TRBD2 matches 10 bases. V was pared by 0 bases and J by 3 bases, with 7 bases of the junction left unmatched. In germline, CDR1 is LNHNV, CDR2 YYDKDF (reference sequence). This CDR3 is 17 amino acids long. CDR3 in amino acids: CATSRDGLAGEEETQYF. CDR3 sequence (DNA): TGTGCCACCAGCAGAGACGGGCTAGCGGGAGAAGAAGAGACCCAGTACTTC.